This T cell receptor beta chain appears in the sequencing data of a study of blood T cell repertoires in COVID-19. Looking at the study overall: Spain, Italy and the United States supplied samples that represented acute and convalescent COVID-19. T cells, B-cell-depleted T cells, or PBMCs provided the cDNA or gDNA that served as material.

As handled by the study authors: Amplifying reference gene primers gave estimates of nucleated cell counts. Assay used: immunoSEQ multiplex PCR; TCRdb lists only in-frame clones, some missing. V and J calls and clone size are those listed in that table; D and trimming were worked out from the DNA. The table shows approximately 200,000 clones, with about 91% occurring only once. Losses at the gene ends were 6 bases for V and 3 bases for J; bases not matched to a gene: 4. Germline V gene data show CDR1 as SNHLY and CDR2 as FYNNEI. The CDR3 has 14 amino acids. The chain employs TRBV2 and TRBJ2-3, with 9 bases fitting TRBD1. This clonotype was sampled from a woman aged 25 to 39 with acute or convalescent COVID-19. Source material: peripheral blood. CDR3 amino acids: CASSEQGATDTQYF. CDR3 nucleotide sequence: TGTGCCAGCAGCGAACAGGGGGCAACAGATACGCAGTATTTT.